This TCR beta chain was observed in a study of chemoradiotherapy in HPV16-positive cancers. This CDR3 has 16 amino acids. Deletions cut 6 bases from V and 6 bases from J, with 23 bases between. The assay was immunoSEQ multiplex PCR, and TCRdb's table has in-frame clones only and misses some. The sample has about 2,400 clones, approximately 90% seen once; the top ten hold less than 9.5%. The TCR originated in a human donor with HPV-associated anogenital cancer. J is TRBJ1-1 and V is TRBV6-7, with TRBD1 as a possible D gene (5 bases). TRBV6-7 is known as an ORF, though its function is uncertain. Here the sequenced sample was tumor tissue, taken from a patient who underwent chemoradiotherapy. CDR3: CASSRQTEGEPPEAFF. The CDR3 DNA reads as TGTGCCAGCAGCAGACAGACCGAAGGGGAACCCCCTGAAGCTTTCTTT.